This entry concerns a single T cell receptor beta chain. The antigen is unknown. With 2 bases removed from V and 0 bases from J, the gap between germline ends came to 5 bases. The CDR3 sequence is 14 residues long. CDR1 and CDR2 (germline): MNHNY, SVGAGI (reference sequence). This specimen comes from a study of cytomegalovirus exposure and HLA in healthy donors. Study-level points and caveats: Cytomegalovirus-associated TCR beta chains were listed, numbering 164. Subsequent analysis found a tendency for first-cohort TCR clusters to co-occur within the 95 to 150 validation repertoires.

TCRdb's copy holds only in-frame clones and misses some; the assay was immunoSEQ multiplex PCR. The table includes 200,000 to 300,000 clones, less than 95% detected once. The V and J genes are TRBV6-6 and TRBJ1-3; D is unresolved. Sequencing was carried out using PBMCs. The sequence was collected from a woman in her twenties or thirties in good health and CMV-seronegative. The CDR3 nucleotides read TGTGCCAGCAGTTACGGCTCCTCTGGAAACACCATATATTTT. Translated, it gives CASSYGSSGNTIYF.